Listed below are T cell receptor beta chains from one sample, sequenced in a study of identical twins. TCRdb itself ran the 5' RACE reads through MiXCR, one entry per CDR3 protein. The repertoire holds about 340,000 distinct CDR3 sequences, with approximately 9.1% as singletons. Source material: naive T cells sorted from blood. The receptors come from a woman aged 45-65 years in good health. Both conserved end residues are part of each CDR3. Each record gives: D gene, clone size, J gene, V gene, CDR3 protein, CDR3 DNA. D genes are given only for firm matches. Not all rows give a size; the values are once, few, many and, for expanded clones, a class.

TRBD2 many TRBJ2-1 TRBV12-3/TRBV12-4 CASSLSSTSLTYNEQFF TGTGCCAGCAGTTTATCTTCGACTAGCCTAACCTACAATGAGCAGTTCTTC
. . TRBJ2-1 TRBV7-9 CASSRPTTGFDEQFF TGTGCCAGCAGCCGACCAACTACAGGGTTCGATGAGCAGTTCTTC
. . TRBJ2-5 TRBV6-5 CASKDVRLETQYF TGTGCCAGCAAAGACGTTAGGTTGGAGACCCAGTACTTC
TRBD2 . TRBJ2-3 TRBV29-1 CSVRSGKADTQYF TGCAGCGTAAGAAGCGGGAAGGCAGATACGCAGTATTTT
. many TRBJ1-1 TRBV4-1 CASRVLGRDLEAFF TGCGCCAGCAGGGTCTTAGGGAGGGACCTTGAAGCTTTCTTT
. many TRBJ2-1 TRBV5-1 CASSLEVVRDWNEQFF TGCGCCAGCAGCTTGGAAGTCGTTCGGGACTGGAATGAGCAGTTCTTC
TRBD2 . TRBJ2-1 TRBV27 CASSDTSGNHNEQFF TGTGCCAGCAGTGACACTAGCGGGAACCACAATGAGCAGTTCTTC
TRBD1 few TRBJ2-3 TRBV12-3/TRBV12-4 CASSLPGGQGPTDTQYF TGTGCCAGCAGTCTCCCGGGGGGACAGGGCCCCACAGATACGCAGTATTTT
TRBD2 . TRBJ2-3 TRBV7-6 CASSRGGTSTDTQYF TGTGCCAGCAGCCGCGGGGGGACTAGCACAGATACGCAGTATTTT
. once TRBJ2-1 TRBV19 CASSVLPASVYNEQFF TGTGCCAGTAGTGTCCTACCCGCATCGGTATACAATGAGCAGTTCTTC
TRBD1 . TRBJ2-7 TRBV3-1 CASSPSTGGYEQYF TGTGCCAGCAGCCCCTCGACAGGGGGCTACGAGCAGTACTTC
TRBD1 . TRBJ1-2 TRBV12-3/TRBV12-4 CASSGLTGFGGYTF TGTGCCAGCAGTGGCCTGACAGGGTTCGGGGGCTACACCTTC
. few TRBJ2-1 TRBV12-3/TRBV12-4 CASSRIGQLTYNEQFF TGTGCCAGCAGCCGAATCGGGCAGCTAACCTACAATGAGCAGTTCTTC
TRBD2 few TRBJ2-1 TRBV30 CAWSPGTSGTNEQFF TGTGCCTGGAGTCCCGGGACTAGCGGGACGAATGAGCAGTTCTTC
. few TRBJ1-5 TRBV20-1 CSAREVRNSNQPQHF TGCAGTGCTAGAGAGGTTAGAAATAGCAATCAGCCCCAGCATTTT
. . TRBJ2-1 TRBV6-5 CASSYAGQPYNEQFF TGTGCCAGCAGTTACGCGGGGCAACCTTACAATGAGCAGTTCTTC
TRBD2 many TRBJ2-1 TRBV20-1 CSARRLAGVFEQFF TGCAGTGCTAGGCGTCTAGCGGGAGTTTTTGAGCAGTTCTTC
TRBD2 . TRBJ2-5 TRBV29-1 CSVGLAAKETQYF TGCAGCGTGGGACTAGCGGCTAAAGAGACCCAGTACTTC
. few TRBJ1-1 TRBV5-1 CASSSAGRLPNTEAFF TGCGCCAGCAGCTCAGCGGGCAGACTGCCGAACACTGAAGCTTTCTTT
. many TRBJ1-2 TRBV20-1 CSASGGNYGYTF TGCAGTGCTAGCGGGGGGAACTATGGCTACACCTTC
TRBD1 . TRBJ1-1 TRBV7-2 CASSFRQGMNTEAFF TGTGCCAGCAGCTTTAGACAGGGGATGAACACTGAAGCTTTCTTT
. . TRBJ1-5 TRBV6-5 CASKKGQNQPQHF TGTGCCAGCAAAAAGGGGCAGAATCAGCCCCAGCATTTT
. many TRBJ1-2 TRBV15 CATSRGGGYGYTF TGTGCCACCAGCAGAGGTGGGGGATATGGCTACACCTTC
. . TRBJ2-1 TRBV6-4 CASRDSSYNEQFF TGTGCCAGTCGTGACAGCTCCTACAATGAGCAGTTCTTC
. many TRBJ2-5 TRBV12-3/TRBV12-4 CASSRRDGKETQYF TGTGCCAGCAGCCGACGGGACGGTAAAGAGACCCAGTACTTC
. few TRBJ1-5 TRBV6-1 CATTPLSELQPQHF TGTGCCACCACGCCCTTAAGCGAACTTCAGCCCCAGCATTTT
. few TRBJ2-3 TRBV6-2/TRBV6-3 CASSGQIITDTQYF TGTGCCAGCAGTGGTCAGATTATCACAGATACGCAGTATTTT
. . TRBJ2-1 TRBV29-1 CSVEVPGEQFF TGCAGCGTTGAAGTTCCGGGTGAGCAGTTCTTC
TRBD1 . TRBJ2-2 TRBV15 CATSRAGTDTGELFF TGTGCCACCAGCAGAGCCGGGACAGACACCGGGGAGCTGTTTTTT
. few TRBJ2-5 TRBV23-1 CLSGRQETQYF TGCCTAAGCGGCAGACAAGAGACCCAGTACTTC
TRBD2 many TRBJ2-2 TRBV11-2 CASRPLAGNTGELFF TGTGCCAGCAGACCACTAGCGGGAAACACCGGGGAGCTGTTTTTT
. . TRBJ1-5 TRBV12-3/TRBV12-4 CASSLEADRYNQPQHF TGTGCCAGCAGTTTAGAGGCCGACAGGTACAATCAGCCCCAGCATTTT
TRBD1 few TRBJ2-1 TRBV10-2 CATAEWTGAGNEQFF TGCGCCACCGCAGAATGGACAGGGGCTGGCAATGAGCAGTTCTTC
. few TRBJ2-3 TRBV20-1 CSARGFEDTDTQYF TGCAGTGCCCGGGGGTTTGAGGACACAGATACGCAGTATTTT
. many TRBJ2-1 TRBV4-1 CASSPNAEYNEQFF TGCGCCAGCAGCCCTAATGCGGAATACAATGAGCAGTTCTTC
. few TRBJ2-3 TRBV12-3/TRBV12-4 CASRPGETSTDTQYF TGTGCCAGCAGGCCAGGGGAAACTAGCACAGATACGCAGTATTTT
TRBD1 . TRBJ2-5 TRBV12-3/TRBV12-4 CASSLRTGGLFQETQYF TGTGCCAGCAGTTTGCGGACAGGGGGCCTGTTCCAAGAGACCCAGTACTTC
TRBD2 . TRBJ2-1 TRBV29-1 CSARTSGVYNEQFF TGCAGCGCCCGAACTAGCGGGGTTTACAATGAGCAGTTCTTC
TRBD1 many TRBJ2-1 TRBV5-1 CASSKRQGAVSYNEQFF TGCGCCAGCAGTAAACGACAGGGCGCCGTCTCCTACAATGAGCAGTTCTTC
. . TRBJ2-4 TRBV5-1 CASSFSFLKNIQYF TGCGCCAGCAGCTTTTCTTTCCTCAAAAACATTCAGTACTTC
TRBD1 many TRBJ2-1 TRBV11-1 CASRPTGISYNEQFF TGTGCCAGCAGGCCGACAGGGATCTCCTACAATGAGCAGTTCTTC
. . TRBJ2-1 TRBV29-1 CSVRGGTYNEQFF TGCAGCGTTCGCGGCGGGACTTACAATGAGCAGTTCTTC
. few TRBJ1-1 TRBV27 CASKGFGSGGTTEAFF TGTGCCAGCAAAGGATTTGGCTCAGGCGGTACCACTGAAGCTTTCTTT
TRBD1 . TRBJ1-2 TRBV5-1 CASSLGGTGFNYGYTF TGCGCCAGCAGCTTGGGGGGGACAGGGTTTAACTATGGCTACACCTTC
. . TRBJ2-5 TRBV3-1 CASSPVREETQYF TGTGCCAGCAGCCCGGTACGGGAAGAGACCCAGTACTTC
TRBD2 . TRBJ2-2 TRBV10-3 CAIKDIAGVGTGELFF TGTGCCATCAAAGATATAGCGGGAGTAGGCACCGGGGAGCTGTTTTTT
. many TRBJ2-2 TRBV3-1 CASSQARGWATSTGELFF TGTGCCAGCAGCCAAGCTCGGGGATGGGCAACGAGCACCGGGGAGCTGTTTTTT
. few TRBJ2-2 TRBV24-1 CATSDIGAGELFF TGTGCCACCAGTGATATAGGGGCTGGGGAGCTGTTTTTT
. few TRBJ2-7 TRBV7-9 CASSARLDPLDEQYF TGTGCCAGCAGCGCTCGATTAGACCCCCTCGACGAGCAGTACTTC
TRBD1 few TRBJ2-1 TRBV12-3/TRBV12-4 CASSLTGFGVFF TGTGCCAGCAGTTTGACAGGGTTCGGAGTGTTCTTC
. . TRBJ2-3 TRBV10-3 CAITHSGPEGADTQYF TGTGCCATCACCCACAGCGGCCCGGAGGGCGCAGATACGCAGTATTTT
TRBD1 . TRBJ2-1 TRBV27 CASSPQDRGNEQFF TGTGCCAGCAGTCCCCAGGACAGGGGAAATGAGCAGTTCTTC
. few TRBJ2-2 TRBV28 CASSVPNTGELFF TGTGCCAGCAGTGTCCCGAACACCGGGGAGCTGTTTTTT